This TCR beta chain was recorded in a study of long-term antiretroviral therapy in people with HIV. Concerning this clone: Its antigen remains unidentified.

Whole-study findings and limits: Controls showed broader CDR3 length ranges than did the HIV repertoires.

An immunoSEQ assay, version v3.0, was performed at survey level. Sequencing was performed with immunoSEQ multiplex PCR; in TCRdb, only in-frame clones are kept and a portion is missing. The sample includes around 30,000 clones, about 96% of them seen just once. Every specimen held between 1-10 million cryopreserved PBMC. These were thawed and washed before DNA extraction. The ends were cut back, 5 bases at V and 4 bases at J, with 18 bases in the middle. This CDR3 contains 15 residues. CDR1 and CDR2 from the germline V gene are SQVTM and ANQGSEA. The sequencing used unsorted PBMCs, collected around 6.6 years after starting antiretroviral therapy. This receptor was taken from a man between 25 and 39 years old with HIV. This rearrangement joins TRBV29-1 to TRBJ2-1; D is possibly TRBD1 (5 bases). The CDR3 nucleotides read TGCAGCGTTTCCACAGGTTCAGCGACGTACAATGAGCAGTTCTTC. Amino acids: CSVSTGSATYNEQFF.